Following are 28 T cell receptor beta chains from one sample sequenced in a study of blood T cell repertoires in COVID-19. Sequenced by immunoSEQ multiplex PCR; TCRdb stores in-frame clones only, minus some. The sample holds roughly 220,000 clones; 88% are singletons and the top ten take around 2.6%. Sequenced sample: PBMCs or T cells enriched from blood (not recorded which). These receptor sequences come from a woman under 40 who had recovered from COVID-19.

V and J are TRBV15 and TRBJ2-7; D is perhaps TRBD1 (6 bases). Germline CDR1 LNHNV, CDR2 YYDKDF (reference sequence). This CDR3 contains 14 residues. The germline V and J ends were trimmed by 0 bases and 3 bases, with 9 bases remaining between them. The CDR3 region is CATSRDEGVYEQYF. The CDR3 nucleotides are TGTGCCACCAGCAGAGATGAGGGGGTCTACGAGCAGTACTTC.

The chain joins TRBV4-3 to TRBJ1-4; 10 nucleotides align to TRBD1. Germline CDR1 reads LGHNA; CDR2 reads YSLEER. V lost 1 base, J lost 7 bases, and 6 bases stayed unmatched. CDR3 length equals 16 residues. This CDR3 is CASSQGFGTGVEKLFF. Here the CDR3 DNA reads TGCGCCAGCAGCCAAGGGTTCGGGACAGGGGTTGAAAAACTGTTTTTT.

The rearrangement joins TRBV11-3 to TRBJ2-2, with 8 bases identical to TRBD1. CDR1 SGHNT and CDR2 YENEEA come from the germline V gene. CDR3 length: 16 residues. J was trimmed by 6 bases and V by 6 bases; bases with no gene match: 12. The CDR3 nucleotides read TGTGCCAGCAGTCGTTTTTCAGGGGGCTCGGCCGGGGAGCTGTTTTTT. Its translation: CASSRFSGGSAGELFF.

V gene TRBV14 combines with J gene TRBJ1-4; weak D call: TRBD1 (5 bases). The CDR3 runs 17 residues. Germline V gene data show CDR1 as SGHDN and CDR2 as FVKESK. V was cut by 1 base and J by 2 bases, with 14 bases left in between. The CDR3: CASSQGSSGITNEKLFF. The CDR3, as DNA: TGTGCCAGCAGCCAAGGGAGCTCAGGGATTACTAATGAAAAACTGTTTTTT.

J is TRBJ2-3 and V is TRBV7-2; a possible D gene is TRBD2 (5 bases). The V gene's germline CDR1 is SGHTA and CDR2 FQGNSA. Trimming pared 1 base from V and 5 bases from J, leaving 13 bases between. The CDR3 is 15 amino acids. The CDR3 loop is CASSLVLVGGDTQYF. DNA of the CDR3: TGTGCCAGCAGCTTAGTACTAGTCGGCGGAGATACGCAGTATTTT.

This chain joins TRBV2 and TRBJ1-6; 7 bases are a match to TRBD1. After removal of 7 bases from V and 8 bases from J, the junction contained 5 bases not matched to a gene. The CDR3 has 13 amino acids. The V gene's germline CDR1 is SNHLY and CDR2 FYNNEI. The CDR3 DNA reads TGTGCCAGCAAAGAGGGGGCATATTCACCCCTCCACTTT. This translates into CASKEGAYSPLHF.

CDR3 region: CASSLGGGNNSPLHF. The CDR3 DNA reads as TGCGCCAGCAGCTTGGGCGGGGGAAATAATTCACCCCTCCACTTT. This rearrangement joins TRBV5-1 to TRBJ1-6, with D perhaps TRBD1 (5 bases). Trimming took 0 bases from V and 5 from J, leaving 9 bases between them. The V gene's germline CDR1 is SGHRS and CDR2 YFSETQ. This CDR3 contains 15 residues.

The rearrangement uses TRBV14 and TRBJ2-7; tentative D call: TRBD2 (6 bases). Germline CDR1 reads SGHDN; CDR2 reads FVKESK. V was cut by 0 bases and J by 5 bases, with 8 bases left in between. The CDR3 loop spans 13 amino acids. The CDR3 protein is CASSQDSGHEQYF. DNA for the CDR3: TGTGCCAGCAGCCAAGATAGCGGCCACGAGCAGTACTTC. The full variable domain, its missing parts supplied by reference TRBV14 and TRBJ2-7, is EAGVTQFPSHSVIEKGQTVTLRCDPISGHDNLYWYRRVMGKEIKFLLHFVKESKQDESGMPNNRFLAERTGGTYSTLKVQPAELEDSGVYFCASSQDSGHEQYFGPGTRLTVT.

This rearrangement joins TRBV19 to TRBJ2-5, with D possibly matching TRBD2 (5 bases). The CDR3 has 14 residues. V was shortened by 5 bases and J by 5 bases, with 15 bases between the two germline ends. Germline CDR1 reads LNHDA; CDR2 reads SQIVND (reference sequence). Written as DNA, the CDR3 is TGTGCCAGTAGTCGAACCACTAGAGGCGAGACCCAGTACTTC. It encodes CASSRTTRGETQYF.

The chain uses TRBV20-1 and TRBJ1-2; weak D call: TRBD1 (5 bases). Deletions cut 7 bases from V and 6 bases from J, with 9 bases between. The length of the CDR3 is 10 residues. Germline V gives CDR1 DFQATT, CDR2 SNEGSKA (reference sequence). The CDR3 DNA is TGCAGTGGACAGAGTAATGGCTACACCTTC. This sequence encodes CSGQSNGYTF.

A remark on this clone: The same CDR3 arises from other DNA sequences in this sample as well. This chain uses TRBV4-1 with TRBJ1-2; D possibly corresponds to TRBD1 (5 bases). V lost 1 base to trimming and J lost 2 bases, with 8 bases between them. Germline assignment: CDR1 MGHRA and CDR2 YSYEKL. This CDR3 is 14 amino acids long. CDR3 amino acids: CASSQVAGNYGYTF. The CDR3, as DNA: TGCGCCAGCAGCCAAGTAGCAGGGAACTATGGCTACACCTTC.

This chain uses TRBV7-9 with TRBJ1-6, with D possibly matching TRBD1 (6 bases). The V end was cut by 3 bases, the J end by 7 bases, with 13 bases between. Germline-derived CDR1 and CDR2 are SEHNR and FQNEAQ (reference sequence). The length of the CDR3 is 15 residues. CDR3 protein: CASSFKTGQNSPLHF. CDR3 nucleotide sequence: TGTGCCAGCAGCTTTAAGACAGGTCAAAATTCACCCCTCCACTTT.

The rearrangement links TRBV6-4 to TRBJ1-5; D possibly corresponds to TRBD1 (5 bases). CDR1 is MRHNA and CDR2 is SNTAGT in the germline V gene. V was cut by 5 bases and J by 4 bases, with 18 bases left in between. The CDR3 has 16 residues. The CDR3 DNA reads as TGTGCCAGCAGTCAGCCCGTGACAGAAAGTAATCAGCCCCAGCATTTT. Protein: CASSQPVTESNQPQHF.

The CDR3 DNA sequence: TGTGCCAGTAGTATAGCTGGACAGCAGGTCAATTCACCCCTCCACTTT. Amino acids: CASSIAGQQVNSPLHF. V and J are TRBV19 and TRBJ1-6, with D perhaps matching TRBD1 (6 bases). Germline CDR1 LNHDA, CDR2 SQIVND (reference sequence). With 1 base removed from V and 7 bases from J, the gap between germline ends came to 14 bases. CDR3 length: 16 residues.

The V call is TRBV13, the J call TRBJ2-1; TRBD1 might be the D (6 bases). This CDR3 has 11 residues. The V end lost 3 bases, the J end lost 13 bases, and 10 bases lay between the germline ends. The germline V gene encodes CDR1 PRHDT and CDR2 FYEKMQ (reference sequence). The CDR3 region has the DNA TGTGCCAGCAGCTTGAGGGGGATCCAGTTCTTC. Its protein is CASSLRGIQFF.

In regard to this clone: A much larger clonotype is one base distant, so this may be a read error. This sequence joins TRBV19 and TRBJ1-4, with D tentatively TRBD1 (6 bases). This CDR3 spans 14 amino acids. The germline V gene encodes CDR1 LNHDA and CDR2 SQIVND (reference sequence). V was clipped by 7 bases and J by 5 bases, with 14 bases between them. In DNA, the CDR3 is TGTGCCAGTAATACGGTGAGGGGGAATGAAAAACTGTTTTTT. It specifies CASNTVRGNEKLFF. Full variable domain (rest looked up from reference TRBV19 and TRBJ1-4): DGGITQSPKYLFRKEGQNVTLSCEQNLNHDAMYWYRQDPGQGLRLIYYSQIVNDFQKGDIAEGYSVSREKKESFPLTVTSAQKNPTAFYLCASNTVRGNEKLFFGSGTQLSVL.

This clone was detected once. The V call is TRBV27, the J call TRBJ2-7; possibly TRBD1 for D (6 bases). V was trimmed by 5 bases and J by 3 bases, leaving 14 bases between them. The germline CDR1 and CDR2 sequences are MNHEY and SMNVEV (reference sequence). The CDR3 runs 14 residues. For the CDR3, the DNA is TGTGCCAGCAGTCCTGCCGGCAGGGGCTACGAGCAGTACTTC. This codes for CASSPAGRGYEQYF.

The chain employs TRBV14 and TRBJ1-4, with D hard to call. There are 15 residues in the CDR3. V lost 5 bases and J 7 bases, leaving 17 bases between the germline ends. The germline V gene has CDR1 SGHDN and CDR2 FVKESK. The CDR3: CASSSTVIQTEKLFF. The CDR3 nucleotides read TGTGCCAGCAGCTCAACGGTCATACAGACTGAAAAACTGTTTTTT.

The chain links TRBV7-9 to TRBJ2-7, with D perhaps matching TRBD1 (7 bases). The V and J ends lost 7 bases and 5 bases respectively, with 18 bases between them. In germline, CDR1 is SEHNR, CDR2 FQNEAQ (reference sequence). The CDR3 runs 14 residues. In DNA, the CDR3 is TGTGCCAGCATCCCCGGGACAGCGGGCGACGAGCAGTACTTC. Translated: CASIPGTAGDEQYF.

The genes are TRBV3-1 (or the pseudogene TRBV3-2) and TRBJ2-7; the match to TRBD2 covers 8 bases. The CDR3 is 16 residues long. Germline loops: CDR1 LGHDT, CDR2 YNNKEL (reference sequence). The ends lost 4 bases at V and 5 bases at J; junction bases unmatched: 13. The CDR3 spells CASSLLASGGRNEQYF. CDR3 DNA sequence: TGTGCCAGCAGCCTCCTAGCCAGCGGGGGTCGGAACGAGCAGTACTTC.

The rearrangement links TRBV9 to TRBJ2-1; D gene unclear. From germline, CDR1 is SGDLS and CDR2 YYNGEE. The CDR3 has 16 residues. Trimming removed 1 base at V and 5 bases at J, with 16 bases between. CDR3 nucleotide sequence: TGTGCCAGCAGCGTACGGTTGGAAAGGAGAGACAATGAGCAGTTCTTC. This codes for CASSVRLERRDNEQFF.

This clone has only one observation. V usage is TRBV4-3 and J usage is TRBJ2-1; TRBD2 matches 7 bases. This CDR3 contains 15 residues. CDR1 is LGHNA, CDR2 YSLEER, per germline. V trimming: 4 bases; J trimming: 7 bases; junction bases outside the gene matches: 10. This chain's CDR3 is CASSRTVTSRNEQFF. The DNA of the CDR3 is TGCGCCAGCAGCCGAACGGTGACTAGCAGGAATGAGCAGTTCTTC.

The rearrangement uses TRBV19 and TRBJ2-7; TRBD2 matches at 9 bases. Germline-derived CDR1 and CDR2 are LNHDA and SQIVND (reference sequence). This CDR3 comprises 15 residues. V lost 5 bases and J lost 1; bases outside the gene matches: 6. Written as DNA, the CDR3 is TGTGCCAGTAGTCTTACAGCGGGGGGTTCCTACGAGCAGTACTTC. The encoded protein is CASSLTAGGSYEQYF. Full variable domain (rest looked up from reference TRBV19 and TRBJ2-7): DGGITQSPKYLFRKEGQNVTLSCEQNLNHDAMYWYRQDPGQGLRLIYYSQIVNDFQKGDIAEGYSVSREKKESFPLTVTSAQKNPTAFYLCASSLTAGGSYEQYFGPGTRLTVT.

The chain uses TRBV5-1 and TRBJ1-2; TRBD1 is a possible D gene (6 bases). V was trimmed by 3 bases and J by 0 bases, leaving 6 bases between them. The CDR3 is 13 residues long. Germline CDR1 is SGHRS and CDR2 is YFSETQ. DNA of the CDR3: TGCGCCAGCAGCTGGGACACTAACTATGGCTACACCTTC. As protein: CASSWDTNYGYTF.

The chain joins TRBV6-6 to TRBJ1-2; D gene ambiguous. V lost 3 bases and J 5 bases, leaving 13 bases between the germline ends. Germline V gene data show CDR1 as MNHNY and CDR2 as SVGAGI (reference sequence). This CDR3 has 14 residues. CDR3 sequence reads: CASSYNGNQYGYTF. The DNA of the CDR3 is TGTGCCAGCAGTTATAACGGGAACCAATATGGCTACACCTTC.

The chain links TRBV7-8 to TRBJ1-4; 7 positions match TRBD1. V shed 5 bases and J 7 bases; nucleotides not matched to a gene: 13. The CDR3 extends over 16 amino acids. Per germline, CDR1 SGHVS and CDR2 FQNEAQ. CDR3 nucleotide sequence: TGTGCCAGCAGCCTAGGAGGGGGCAGTTATGGTGAAAAACTGTTTTTT. Protein: CASSLGGGSYGEKLFF. Filled out from reference TRBV7-8 and TRBJ1-4, the complete variable domain reads GAGVSQSPRYKVAKRGQDVALRCDPISGHVSLFWYQQALGQGPEFLTYFQNEAQLDKSGLPSDRFFAERPEGSVSTLKIQRTQQEDSAVYLCASSLGGGSYGEKLFFGSGTQLSVL.

The J gene is TRBJ2-1, the V gene TRBV5-4; 8 nucleotides line up with TRBD2. After removal of 4 bases from V and 1 base from J, the junction contained 7 bases not matched to a gene. Germline V gene sequence: CDR1 SGHNT, CDR2 YYREEE (reference sequence). CDR3 length equals 16 residues. DNA for the CDR3: TGTGCCAGCAGCCCCTATAGCGGGGAGTCCTACAATGAGCAGTTCTTC. Encoded protein: CASSPYSGESYNEQFF.

The chain couples TRBV4-3 to TRBJ1-6; D is uncertain. The CDR3 runs 16 residues. Germline V gene sequence: CDR1 LGHNA, CDR2 YSLEER. The V end was cut by 0 bases, the J end by 6 bases, with 12 bases between. The CDR3 loop reads CASSQDGVASNSPLHF. As DNA, the CDR3 is TGCGCCAGCAGCCAAGATGGAGTAGCAAGTAATTCACCCCTCCACTTT.